This TCR beta chain is drawn from a study of T-cell memory formation after mild COVID-19. Across the whole study: In these data, TCR clusters were largely donor specific.

V was pared by 8 bases and J by 4 bases, with 14 bases between. In germline, CDR1 is SNHLY, CDR2 FYNNEI. The CDR3 length is 13 residues. With constant-segment primers, 5'RACE yielded cDNA libraries of TCR alpha and TCR beta that carried sample barcodes and UMIs. TCRdb re-analysed the 5' RACE reads in MiXCR, keeping a single row per CDR3 protein. The data show some 600,000 distinct CDR3 sequences, roughly 17% seen once. Study observations and caveats: Chiefly within CM and EM were the contracting CD4+ clones; CD8+ ones were within EMRA. Day 15 to 85 contractors were CD4/CD8 balanced; later expanders leaned CD4+.

This clonotype was detected only a few times. Its target is not known. The sequence derives from an adult woman who had mild COVID-19 (a few samples of this study predate the infection). Cell type and time point are not known. The specimen sequenced was PBMCs or a T cell subset sorted from them (not recorded which). The chain links TRBV2 to TRBJ2-5, with a tentative D call TRBD1 (6 bases). DNA of the CDR3: TGTGCCAGCGTGACAGGACCCGGAGAGACCCAGTACTTC. Residues: CASVTGPGETQYF.